The 7 T cell receptor beta chains presented below share a single source sample, sequenced in a study of cytomegalovirus exposure and HLA in healthy donors. The PCR ran on 60 Vbeta and 13 Jbeta primers. Profiled with immunoSEQ multiplex PCR; TCRdb holds only in-frame clones, not every one. The profile shows about 110,000 clones, approximately 12% of them singletons. The sequenced sample consisted of PBMCs. Receptors originate from a man aged 40-55 years in good health and CMV-seropositive.

There are a few counts of this clone. The chain employs TRBV4-1 and TRBJ2-2; 7 bases align to TRBD2. Trimming removed 4 bases from V and 6 bases from J; junction bases left unmatched: 14. Germline values: CDR1 MGHRA, CDR2 YSYEKL. The CDR3 is made up of 17 amino acids. The chain's CDR3 is CASSLARLALNPGELFF. Here the CDR3 DNA reads TGCGCCAGCAGCCTAGCCAGACTAGCTTTAAATCCCGGGGAGCTGTTTTTT.

The rearrangement links TRBV28 to TRBJ2-1; D perhaps matches TRBD1 (5 bases). The V and J ends lost 5 bases and 1 base respectively, with 12 bases between them. Germline lookup yields CDR1 MDHEN and CDR2 SYDVKM. CDR3 size: 15 residues. CDR3 DNA: TGTGCCAGCAGTCGGTCCAGGGCGTCCTACAATGAGCAGTTCTTC. As protein: CASSRSRASYNEQFF. Using reference TRBV28 and TRBJ2-1 for the parts outside the CDR3, the full variable domain is DVKVTQSSRYLVKRTGEKVFLECVQDMDHENMFWYRQDPGLGLRLIYFSYDVKMKEKGDIPEGYSVSREKKERFSLILESASTNQTSMYLCASSRSRASYNEQFFGPGTRLTVL.

There are a few counts of this clone. The chain uses TRBV7-8 and TRBJ1-4; perhaps TRBD1 as D (5 bases). CDR1 and CDR2 (germline): SGHVS, FQNEAQ. With 0 bases removed from V and 0 bases from J, the gap between germline ends came to 5 bases. This CDR3 comprises 15 residues. The CDR3, as DNA: TGTGCCAGCAGCTTAGCACAGGCAACTAATGAAAAACTGTTTTTT. Translating gives CASSLAQATNEKLFF.

J is TRBJ2-4 and V is TRBV11-2; a weak D match, TRBD2 (6 bases). Germline assignment: CDR1 SGHAT and CDR2 FQNNGV. V lost 1 base to trimming and J lost 0 bases, with 13 bases between them. CDR3 size: 17 residues. This CDR3 is CASSLVAGSLAKNIQYF. CDR3 sequence (DNA): TGTGCCAGCAGCTTAGTCGCGGGATCACTAGCCAAAAACATTCAGTACTTC.

The V and J genes are TRBV6-6 and TRBJ2-7; no firm D call. The CDR3 runs to 11 residues. Germline V gene lookup returns CDR1 MNHNY and CDR2 SVGAGI (reference sequence). V lost 2 bases and J 8 bases, leaving 7 bases between the germline ends. CDR3 amino acids: CASSYQEKQYF. For the CDR3, the DNA is TGTGCCAGCAGTTACCAGGAAAAGCAGTACTTC.

The rearrangement uses TRBV10-1 and TRBJ2-1; maybe TRBD1 (6 bases). Trimming removed 2 bases at V and 12 bases at J, with 17 bases between. From germline, CDR1 is WNHNN and CDR2 SYGVQD (reference sequence). The CDR3 has 14 residues. The CDR3 DNA reads as TGCGCCAGCAGTGAGCCGGGACAACCCGGTTCGCAGTTCTTC. Translating it yields CASSEPGQPGSQFF.

This clone has only a few counts. V gene TRBV5-6 combines with J gene TRBJ2-4, with 10 bases fitting TRBD2. The CDR3 totals 17 residues. Germline V gene lookup returns CDR1 SGHDT and CDR2 YYEEEE. The V and J ends lost 1 base and 0 bases, in that order; junction bases with no gene match: 4. The CDR3 coding sequence is TGTGCCAGCAGCTTGTTGACTAGCGGGCTAGCCAAAAACATTCAGTACTTC. This translates into CASSLLTSGLAKNIQYF.